A single sample gave rise to the 25 T cell receptor beta chains below, sequenced in a study of long-term antiretroviral therapy in people with HIV. With survey level as its setting, the immunoSEQ assay was v3.0. Assay: immunoSEQ multiplex PCR; the TCRdb copy retains only in-frame clones and omits some. This table holds around 15,000 clones, around 87% found once. Here the sequenced sample was unsorted PBMCs, taken 0.7 years before starting antiretroviral therapy. The receptors shown here come from a man aged 50-60 years with HIV.

The chain combines TRBV11-2 with TRBJ2-7; the match to TRBD2 covers 13 bases. The CDR3 length is 16 residues. Germline CDR1 SGHAT, CDR2 FQNNGV. V lost 5 bases to trimming and J lost 3 bases; unmatched junction nucleotides: 7. The chain's CDR3 is CASSQDRTSGGYEQYF. In DNA form, the CDR3 reads TGTGCCAGCAGCCAAGATAGGACTAGCGGGGGCTACGAGCAGTACTTC.

The chain uses TRBV7-8 and TRBJ1-2; D is undetermined. The V gene lost 1 base and the J gene lost 0 bases, with 9 bases spanning the gap. The CDR3 is 15 residues long. From germline, CDR1 is SGHVS and CDR2 FQNEAQ. The CDR3 here is CASSLEEGTNYGYTF. The CDR3 DNA reads TGTGCCAGCAGCTTAGAGGAGGGAACTAACTATGGCTACACCTTC.

This sequence joins TRBV9 and TRBJ2-2, with 8 nucleotides matching TRBD2. The V gene end was trimmed by 0 bases and the J gene end by 4 bases; junction bases not matched to a gene: 8. The CDR3 is made up of 17 amino acids. Germline V gene lookup returns CDR1 SGDLS and CDR2 YYNGEE. DNA of the CDR3: TGTGCCAGCAGCGTAGACCCAGCGGGAGTTTTCACCGGGGAGCTGTTTTTT. This codes for CASSVDPAGVFTGELFF.

V gene TRBV10-2 combines with J gene TRBJ1-1, with 7 bases that match TRBD1. This CDR3 has 16 residues. Trimming at V came to 6 bases and at J to 1 base, leaving 11 bases not matched to a gene. Germline V lookup: CDR1 WSHSY, CDR2 SAAADI. CDR3 sequence reads: CASSFKQGIKNTEAFF. In nucleotides, the CDR3 is TGCGCCAGCAGCTTTAAACAGGGGATAAAGAACACTGAAGCTTTCTTT.

The V gene is TRBV5-5, the J gene TRBJ2-5; 11 positions match TRBD2. Germline loops: CDR1 SGHKS, CDR2 YYEKEE (reference sequence). The CDR3 runs 16 residues. The J segment lost 4 bases and the V segment lost 5 bases, leaving 10 bases of the junction unmatched. CDR3 region: CASSSTGLAEGETQYF. The CDR3 region has the DNA TGTGCCAGCAGTTCGACGGGACTAGCGGAGGGAGAGACCCAGTACTTC.

The rearrangement links TRBV6-6 to TRBJ1-2; D remains ambiguous. The V end was cut by 7 bases, the J end by 5 bases, with 8 bases between. The CDR3 sequence is 11 residues long. The germline gives CDR1 MNHNY, CDR2 SVGAGI (reference sequence). In nucleotides, the CDR3 is TGTGCCAGCACGCAGACGTATGGCTACACCTTC. Translated: CASTQTYGYTF.

The chain joins TRBV6-1 to TRBJ1-2; 7 bases agree with TRBD1. This CDR3 spans 14 amino acids. J lost 0 bases, V lost 4 bases, and 2 bases had no gene match. CDR1 is MNHNS, CDR2 SASEGT, per germline. CDR3 DNA sequence: TGTGCCAGCAGTGTAGGGGGCGCTAACTATGGCTACACCTTC. The encoded protein is CASSVGGANYGYTF.

The rearrangement links TRBV7-2 to TRBJ2-5; unclear D gene. Trimming removed 5 bases at V and 1 base at J, with 8 bases between. Germline lookup yields CDR1 SGHTA and CDR2 FQGNSA. This CDR3 has 13 amino acids. CDR3 loop: CASSARLQETQYF. The CDR3 coding sequence is TGTGCCAGCAGCGCCAGGCTCCAAGAGACCCAGTACTTC.

In regard to this clone: Additional DNA sequences in this sample encode the identical CDR3. The rearrangement uses TRBV18 and TRBJ2-3; the D is unclear. Germline V gene sequence: CDR1 KGHSH, CDR2 LQKENI. This CDR3 is 13 amino acids long. V lost 0 bases and J 0 bases, leaving 1 base between the germline ends. The CDR3 DNA reads as TGTGCCAGCTCACCACCGAGCACAGATACGCAGTATTTT. Translation: CASSPPSTDTQYF.

The chain carries TRBV19 and TRBJ1-5; a possible D gene is TRBD1 (6 bases). The germline gives CDR1 LNHDA, CDR2 SQIVND (reference sequence). The length of the CDR3 is 15 residues. Trimming cost V 3 bases and J 3 bases, with 12 bases left between them. The DNA of the CDR3 is TGTGCCAGTAGTATGGGGGGACAATTCAATCAGCCCCAGCATTTT. It specifies CASSMGGQFNQPQHF.

The chain has TRBV19 and TRBJ1-2, with 9 bases that match TRBD1. J was trimmed by 6 bases and V by 10 bases; bases with no gene match: 18. Germline values: CDR1 LNHDA, CDR2 SQIVND (reference sequence). There are 16 residues in the CDR3. The CDR3 region is CATAPIRQGGTHGYTF. The CDR3 DNA sequence: TGTGCCACCGCACCGATAAGACAGGGGGGAACCCATGGCTACACCTTC.

J is TRBJ2-7 and V is TRBV6-6; the D call may be TRBD1 or TRBD2 (5 bases each). Germline V lookup: CDR1 MNHNY, CDR2 SVGAGI (reference sequence). This CDR3 has 13 residues. Trimming took off 8 bases at V and 0 bases at J, with 11 bases between the two ends. The CDR3 region has the DNA TGTGCCAGCCGGGACGCGAGCTCCTACGAGCAGTACTTC. Amino acid sequence: CASRDASSYEQYF.

The chain combines TRBV9 with TRBJ1-5; 9 bases line up with TRBD1. With V trimmed by 3 bases and J by 1 base, 2 bases remained unmatched. CDR3 length equals 15 residues. Looked up from germline, CDR1 is SGDLS and CDR2 is YYNGEE. The CDR3 region has the DNA TGTGCCAGCAGCGCCGGACAGGGGAGCAATCAGCCCCAGCATTTT. It is translated as CASSAGQGSNQPQHF.

The chain couples TRBV10-2 to TRBJ2-7, with TRBD1 as a possible D gene (6 bases). Trimming pared 0 bases from V and 2 bases from J, leaving 8 bases between. CDR1 is WSHSY and CDR2 is SAAADI in the germline V gene. This CDR3 comprises 14 residues. The CDR3 nucleotides read TGCGCCAGCAGTGAGTCGGGACAAACCTACGAGCAGTACTTC. Amino acids: CASSESGQTYEQYF.

Regarding this clone: One end of the junction fails to match germline, which may point to a read error. This rearrangement joins TRBV10-1 to TRBJ2-7, with 9 bases that match TRBD2. The CDR3 loop spans 16 amino acids. Germline lookup yields CDR1 WNHNN and CDR2 SYGVQD (reference sequence). This chain's CDR3 is CASSMFPGTSSHEQYF. For the CDR3, the DNA is TGCGCCAGCAGTATGTTTCCCGGGACTAGCTCCCACGAGCAGTACTTC.

This clone was recorded only once. The rearrangement links TRBV10-2 to TRBJ1-1; perhaps TRBD1 as D (6 bases). CDR1 WSHSY and CDR2 SAAADI come from the germline V gene. The CDR3 is made up of 18 amino acids. Trimming left V 6 bases short and J 6 bases short, with 29 bases between. The CDR3 sequence: CASRLPPRGLGVNAEAFF. The DNA for the CDR3 is TGCGCCAGCAGGCTCCCACCGCGGGGGCTTGGGGTTAACGCTGAAGCTTTCTTT.

V gene TRBV28 combines with J gene TRBJ1-6; D perhaps matches TRBD1 (6 bases). The V end lost 3 bases, the J end lost 8 bases, and 11 bases lay between the germline ends. Germline values: CDR1 MDHEN, CDR2 SYDVKM. CDR3 length: 14 residues. The CDR3 sequence: CASSFETGHSPLHF. The CDR3 DNA reads as TGTGCCAGCAGTTTTGAGACAGGACATTCACCCCTCCACTTT.

The DNA for the CDR3 is TGTGCCACCAGCAGAGGTCCGGGGCCCCTTGAAAAACTGTTTTTT. Its translation is CATSRGPGPLEKLFF. This chain joins TRBV15 and TRBJ1-4; D possibly corresponds to TRBD1 (5 bases). Germline CDR1 reads LNHNV; CDR2 reads YYDKDF (reference sequence). Trimming shortened V by 1 base and J by 7 bases, and 13 bases separated the two germline ends. CDR3 size: 15 residues.

CDR3 DNA: TGTGCCAGCAGCCTATACGCGGGAGGCTACACCTTC. This gives the protein CASSLYAGGYTF. The rearrangement joins TRBV5-6 to TRBJ1-2, with D unclear. The CDR3 has 12 residues. Trimming took 4 bases from V and 8 from J, leaving 12 bases between them. Germline values: CDR1 SGHDT, CDR2 YYEEEE.

This clone is a singleton in its sample. The rearrangement links TRBV21-1 to TRBJ2-3; the table names TRBD2, a call not compared with the DNA. TRBV21-1 has pseudogene status. The CDR3 consists of 16 residues. CDR3: CASSKREGRGADTQYF. CDR3 in DNA: TGTGCCAGCAGCAAAAGGGAGGGGAGGGGTGCAGATACGCAGTATTTT.

This chain links TRBV14 with TRBJ2-7, with 13 bases fitting TRBD2. Losses at the gene ends were 5 bases for V and 5 bases for J; bases not matched to a gene: 9. CDR1 and CDR2 (germline): SGHDN, FVKESK. The CDR3 sequence is 16 residues long. Here the CDR3 reads CASSLRRLAGGDEQYF. CDR3 nucleotide sequence: TGTGCCAGCAGCTTACGGAGACTAGCGGGGGGCGACGAGCAGTACTTC.

CDR3 region: CAWSRGQGMGYTF. The CDR3 nucleotides read TGTGCCTGGAGTCGCGGACAGGGGATGGGCTACACCTTC. The chain has TRBV30 and TRBJ1-2; 9 nucleotides line up with TRBD1. The germline V gene has CDR1 GTSNPN and CDR2 SVGIG (reference sequence). The CDR3 is 13 amino acids. After removal of 2 bases from V and 8 bases from J, the junction contained 6 bases not matched to a gene.

The CDR3 reads CASSPEGRGPYEQYF. The CDR3 bases are TGTGCCAGCAGCCCGGAGGGGAGGGGTCCCTACGAGCAGTACTTC. V is TRBV5-6 and J is TRBJ2-7, with TRBD2 matching 7 bases. Trimming at V came to 4 bases and at J to 2 bases, leaving 9 bases not matched to a gene. Looked up from germline, CDR1 is SGHDT and CDR2 is YYEEEE. This CDR3 region has 15 residues.

The rearrangement uses TRBV6-1 and TRBJ2-6; D not resolved. Deletions cut 2 bases from V and 0 bases from J, with 11 bases between. Germline V gene sequence: CDR1 MNHNS, CDR2 SASEGT. The CDR3 length is 17 residues. CDR3 bases: TGTGCCAGCAGTGAACCGGGCCCCAGCTCTGGGGCCAACGTCCTGACTTTC. It codes for CASSEPGPSSGANVLTF.

The rearrangement joins TRBV11-1 to TRBJ2-3; perhaps D is TRBD1 or TRBD2 (5 bases each). Germline CDR1 and CDR2: SGHAT and FQDESV (reference sequence). Between the trimmed V and J ends, which lost 2 bases and 5 bases, there was a span of 14 bases. The CDR3 consists of 15 residues. The CDR3 spells CASSLRGELGDTQYF. For the CDR3, the DNA is TGTGCCAGCAGCTTAAGAGGGGAGTTAGGAGATACGCAGTATTTT.